Below, 24 T cell receptor beta chains from the same sample are listed, as sequenced in a study of brain T cells in children with intractable seizures. Generated by immunoSEQ multiplex PCR, the TCRdb table keeps only in-frame clones and is missing some. This sample has roughly 23,000 clones; approximately 94% occur once, and the top ten carry 5% to 7.5%. The sequences come from peripheral blood, collected at surgery. These TCRs come from a boy aged 5-17 years with focal cortical dysplasia and intractable seizures.

In DNA form, the CDR3 reads TGTGCCAGCAGTTATACAATAGGACAGGGGGCCGGGTACGAGCAGTACGTC. It translates to CASSYTIGQGAGYEQYV. The chain is built from TRBV11-2 and TRBJ2-7; 11 nucleotides align to TRBD1. Germline assignment: CDR1 SGHAT and CDR2 FQNNGV. The CDR3 covers 17 residues. Trimming cost V 6 bases and J 4 bases; bases outside gene matches: 14.

The chain carries TRBV10-2 and TRBJ2-1; TRBD2 matches 10 bases. Per germline, CDR1 WSHSY and CDR2 SAAADI. This CDR3 region has 16 residues. With 6 bases clipped from V and 4 bases from J, the junction kept 9 bases outside the gene matches. CDR3 sequence: CASRITLAGAYNEQFF. The CDR3 nucleotides are TGCGCCAGCAGAATTACTCTAGCGGGGGCATACAATGAGCAGTTCTTC.

The chain is built from TRBV5-1 and TRBJ2-5; 8 bases match TRBD1. V lost 4 bases and J lost 3; bases outside the gene matches: 5. Germline V gene sequence: CDR1 SGHRS, CDR2 YFSETQ. This CDR3 is built from 14 residues. The CDR3 sequence: CASSPRTGKETQYF. In DNA, the CDR3 is TGCGCCAGCAGCCCGAGGACAGGGAAAGAGACCCAGTACTTC.

The J gene is TRBJ2-3, the V gene TRBV5-1, with a weak D call TRBD2 (6 bases). With 1 base removed from V and 6 bases from J, the gap between germline ends came to 12 bases. Germline V gene data show CDR1 as SGHRS and CDR2 as YFSETQ. This CDR3 is built from 14 residues. The CDR3 DNA reads TGCGCCAGCAGCTTGCTGACGGGACTGGATACGCAGTATTTT. Protein: CASSLLTGLDTQYF.

The chain employs TRBV6-2 or TRBV6-3 and TRBJ1-6; D is uncertain. V lost 5 bases and J lost 11, with 10 bases in between. Looked up from germline, CDR1 is MNHEY and CDR2 is SVGEGT. CDR3 size: 12 residues. The CDR3 here is CASSVERPPLHF. As DNA, the CDR3 is TGTGCCAGCAGTGTCGAGAGGCCACCCCTCCACTTT.

CDR3 residues: CASSIQGTGNTIYF. The CDR3 bases are TGTGCCAGCAGCATACAGGGGACTGGAAACACCATATATTTT. The V and J genes are TRBV3-1 (or the pseudogene TRBV3-2) and TRBJ1-3; 7 bases agree with TRBD1. With V trimmed by 5 bases and J by 2 bases, 3 bases remained unmatched. Germline V gene data show CDR1 as LGHDT and CDR2 as YNNKEL (reference sequence). This CDR3 region has 14 residues.

The chain carries TRBV2 and TRBJ1-2; possibly TRBD1 for D (6 bases). Germline values: CDR1 SNHLY, CDR2 FYNNEI. The CDR3 contains 15 residues. Trimming pared 6 bases from V and 4 bases from J, leaving 18 bases between. The chain's CDR3 is CASSPSGGAGYGYTF. The CDR3 DNA follows: TGTGCCAGCAGCCCCTCCGGGGGCGCGGGCTATGGCTACACCTTC. Supplemented by reference TRBV2 and TRBJ1-2, the full variable domain reads EPEVTQTPSHQVTQMGQEVILRCVPISNHLYFYWYRQILGQKVEFLVSFYNNEISEKSEIFDDQFSVERPDGSNFTLKIRSTKLEDSAMYFCASSPSGGAGYGYTFGSGTRLTVV.

The J gene is TRBJ2-1, the V gene TRBV7-3; tentative D call: TRBD1 (7 bases). Germline CDR1 and CDR2: SGHTA and FQGTGA. The CDR3 covers 14 residues. V was shortened by 6 bases and J by 5 bases, with 14 bases between the two germline ends. CDR3 residues: CASSPQGGNNEQFF. In DNA form, the CDR3 reads TGTGCCAGCAGTCCCCAGGGGGGAAACAATGAGCAGTTCTTC.

The rearrangement uses TRBV18 and TRBJ1-6; D gene unclear. Per the germline V gene, CDR1 is KGHSH and CDR2 is LQKENI. This CDR3 is 15 amino acids long. The V end was cut by 1 base, the J end by 5 bases, with 9 bases between. The CDR3 reads CASSPRRLNNSPLHF. The CDR3 DNA reads TGTGCCAGCTCACCACGGAGACTGAATAATTCACCCCTCCACTTT.

The V gene is TRBV10-3, the J gene TRBJ2-3; 10 nucleotides line up with TRBD1. V was clipped by 6 bases and J by 6 bases; unmatched bases: 6. The CDR3 consists of 14 residues. Per the germline V gene, CDR1 is ENHRY and CDR2 is SYGVKD. The CDR3: CAIRGGQGGDTQYF. CDR3 nucleotides: TGTGCCATCAGAGGAGGACAGGGGGGGGATACGCAGTATTTT.

V usage is TRBV27 and J usage is TRBJ1-1, with 8 bases identical to TRBD1. V shed 7 bases and J 6 bases; nucleotides not matched to a gene: 10. Per germline, CDR1 MNHEY and CDR2 SMNVEV (reference sequence). CDR3 length: 14 residues. CDR3 protein: CASILDRASPEAFF. CDR3 DNA sequence: TGTGCCAGCATCCTGGACAGGGCTTCCCCTGAAGCTTTCTTT.

This chain connects TRBV28 to TRBJ1-5; TRBD1 agrees at 7 bases. Looked up from germline, CDR1 is MDHEN and CDR2 is SYDVKM. This CDR3 has 16 amino acids. J lost 2 bases, V lost 5 bases, and 9 bases had no gene match. The CDR3 region has the DNA TGTGCCAGCAGTCCGGAATGGGACAGAGGCAATCAGCCCCAGCATTTT. This sequence encodes CASSPEWDRGNQPQHF.

This chain links TRBV6-5 with TRBJ1-1; TRBD1 might be the D (5 bases). The CDR3 extends over 15 amino acids. V was cut by 0 bases and J by 0 bases, with 8 bases left in between. The germline gives CDR1 MNHEY, CDR2 SVGAGI. CDR3: CASSYSRGMNTEAFF. The DNA of the CDR3 is TGTGCCAGCAGTTACTCGCGGGGCATGAACACTGAAGCTTTCTTT.

This clone was observed once. The J gene is TRBJ2-5, the V gene TRBV6-5; D is ambiguous. This CDR3 spans 14 amino acids. The germline V gene has CDR1 MNHEY and CDR2 SVGAGI. V shed 5 bases and J shed 2 bases, with 12 bases lying between them. CDR3 residues: CASSRESPQETQYF. In DNA, the CDR3 is TGTGCCAGCAGTCGAGAATCTCCTCAAGAGACCCAGTACTTC.

This sequence joins TRBV28 and TRBJ1-2, with 7 bases matching TRBD1. This CDR3 spans 14 amino acids. Losses at the gene ends were 5 bases for V and 3 bases for J; bases not matched to a gene: 6. Germline V gives CDR1 MDHEN, CDR2 SYDVKM. The CDR3 bases are TGTGCCAGCAGTCAGACAGGGTTACACTATGGCTACACCTTC. Encoded protein: CASSQTGLHYGYTF.

This clone appeared a few times. The chain uses TRBV9 and TRBJ2-7; TRBD1 or TRBD2 may be the D gene (5 bases each). Trimming shortened V by 2 bases and J by 5 bases, and 14 bases separated the two germline ends. Germline CDR1 and CDR2: SGDLS and YYNGEE. This CDR3 contains 14 residues. CDR3 amino acids: CASSVGGSLDEQYF. The CDR3 DNA is TGTGCCAGCAGCGTTGGGGGATCTCTGGACGAGCAGTACTTC. The variable domain in full, completed from reference TRBV9 and TRBJ2-7, reads DSGVTQTPKHLITATGQRVTLRCSPRSGDLSVYWYQQSLDQGLQFLIQYYNGEERAKGNILERFSAQQFPDLHSELNLSSLELGDSALYFCASSVGGSLDEQYFGPGTRLTVT.

The rearrangement uses TRBV10-3 and TRBJ2-1; D possibly corresponds to TRBD2 (5 bases). V gave up 0 bases and J gave up 3 bases, with 6 bases separating them. Germline CDR1 reads ENHRY; CDR2 reads SYGVKD. The CDR3 has 14 residues. This CDR3 reads CAISESEDYNEQFF. CDR3 DNA sequence: TGTGCCATCAGTGAGTCGGAGGACTACAATGAGCAGTTCTTC.

This chain links TRBV6-5 with TRBJ2-7, with D hard to call. Deletions cut 7 bases from V and 2 bases from J, with 12 bases between. This CDR3 is 13 amino acids long. Germline CDR1 MNHEY, CDR2 SVGAGI. Here the CDR3 reads CASIRDGPYEQYV. CDR3 sequence (DNA): TGTGCCAGCATTCGAGACGGCCCCTACGAGCAGTACGTC.

This clone is labeled medium-sized. The rearrangement uses TRBV6-4 and TRBJ2-3, with TRBD1 matching over 10 bases. Losses at the gene ends were 4 bases for V and 1 base for J; bases not matched to a gene: 2. CDR1 and CDR2 from the germline V gene are MRHNA and SNTAGT. There are 15 residues in the CDR3. The CDR3 reads CASSAGTGGTDTQYF. Here the CDR3 DNA reads TGTGCCAGCAGTGCCGGGACAGGGGGCACAGATACGCAGTATTTT.

The CDR3 here is CASSLIQAPRAFF. The CDR3 nucleotides are TGTGCCAGCAGCTTAATCCAGGCCCCGAGGGCTTTCTTT. The rearrangement joins TRBV7-9 to TRBJ1-1; D gene unclear. Germline values: CDR1 SEHNR, CDR2 FQNEAQ (reference sequence). V gave up 2 bases and J gave up 11 bases, with 15 bases separating them. There are 13 residues in the CDR3.

The chain carries TRBV7-2 and TRBJ1-1; D is ambiguous. V was clipped by 3 bases and J by 4 bases, with 9 bases between them. The CDR3 contains 13 residues. Per the germline V gene, CDR1 is SGHTA and CDR2 is FQGNSA. CDR3 amino acids: CASSLLRPTEAFF. The DNA for the CDR3 is TGTGCCAGCAGCTTGCTTCGGCCCACTGAAGCTTTCTTT.

The gene calls are TRBV7-9 and TRBJ2-1; TRBD2 matches at 10 bases. Germline trimming cut 2 bases from V and 9 bases from J; bases unmatched to any gene: 1. Germline V gene data show CDR1 as SEHNR and CDR2 as FQNEAQ (reference sequence). CDR3 size: 13 residues. DNA of the CDR3: TGTGCCAGCAGCTTACCTAGCGGGAGTGAGCAGTTCTTC. Amino acid sequence: CASSLPSGSEQFF.

This chain uses TRBV2 with TRBJ1-4, with TRBD1 matching 7 bases. The CDR3 spans 15 residues. Germline trimming cut 6 bases from V and 1 base from J; bases unmatched to any gene: 5. CDR1 and CDR2 from the germline V gene are SNHLY and FYNNEI. The DNA of the CDR3 is TGTGCCAGCAGAGGGACAGCCCTAACTAATGAAAAACTGTTTTTT. It codes for CASRGTALTNEKLFF.

The V and J genes are TRBV4-1 and TRBJ1-2; TRBD1 matches at 9 bases. After removal of 4 bases from V and 8 bases from J, the junction contained 8 bases not matched to a gene. The CDR3 is 14 residues long. Germline-derived CDR1 and CDR2 are MGHRA and YSYEKL. In DNA, the CDR3 is TGCGCCAGCAGCCTAGGGACAGGGTCTTACGGCTACACCTTC. Protein: CASSLGTGSYGYTF.